Below, 13 T cell receptor beta chains from the same sample are listed, as sequenced in a study of CD8+CD57+ T cells in acquired aplastic anemia. Only patients with CD8+CD57+ cell expansion on flow cytometry were chosen for sequencing. Profiling that covered TCR beta VDJ and CDR3 relied on genomic DNA as its template. Via MiXCR, TCRdb re-called the reads, giving one row per CDR3 protein. The table shows over 150,000 distinct CDR3 sequences, with 50% to 65% occurring only once. What was sequenced was sorted CD4+, CD8+, or CD8+CD57+ T cells (not recorded which) from PBMCs. These receptors were obtained from a human donor with aplastic anemia.

The rearrangement joins TRBV7-8 to TRBJ2-7; maybe TRBD1 (6 bases). This CDR3 contains 14 residues. Germline V CDR1 and CDR2: SGHVS, FQNEAQ. Deletions cut 3 bases from V and 4 bases from J, with 13 bases between. CDR3 in amino acids: CASSLEAGVYEQYF. The CDR3 nucleotides are TGTGCCAGCAGCTTGGAGGCAGGGGTGTACGAGCAGTACTTC.

Only one count was recorded for this clonotype. The V call is TRBV19, the J call TRBJ1-6; D possibly corresponds to TRBD1 (6 bases). V was pared by 4 bases and J by 9 bases, with 19 bases between. The CDR3 totals 16 residues. Germline V lookup: CDR1 LNHDA, CDR2 SQIVND (reference sequence). CDR3 loop: CASSTRQASHGSPLHF. The CDR3, as DNA: TGTGCCAGTAGTACAAGACAGGCCTCTCATGGTTCACCCCTCCACTTT. Complete variable domain (other parts from reference TRBV19 and TRBJ1-6): DGGITQSPKYLFRKEGQNVTLSCEQNLNHDAMYWYRQDPGQGLRLIYYSQIVNDFQKGDIAEGYSVSREKKESFPLTVTSAQKNPTAFYLCASSTRQASHGSPLHFGNGTRLTVT.

There are many counts of this clonotype. The chain joins TRBV5-4 to TRBJ1-2, with a weak D call TRBD1 (5 bases). Germline V gene sequence: CDR1 SGHNT, CDR2 YYREEE (reference sequence). V lost 2 bases to trimming and J lost 4 bases, with 9 bases between them. The CDR3 covers 13 residues. The CDR3 nucleotides are TGTGCCAGCAGCTTCGGGGGAGGCTATGGCTACACCTTC. As protein: CASSFGGGYGYTF.

The rearrangement links TRBV10-3 to TRBJ1-2; D ambiguous. Trimming removed 6 bases from V and 2 bases from J, with 10 bases in between. Germline-derived CDR1 and CDR2 are ENHRY and SYGVKD. This CDR3 spans 13 amino acids. The CDR3 reads CAISPDTNYGYTF. CDR3 coding DNA: TGTGCCATCAGCCCAGACACGAACTATGGCTACACCTTC.

This clonotype was counted a few times. The rearrangement links TRBV25-1 to TRBJ1-2, with a weak D call TRBD1 (6 bases). The CDR3 is made up of 14 amino acids. CDR1 is MGHDK, CDR2 SYGVNS, per germline. The ends were cut back, 6 bases at V and 8 bases at J, with 19 bases in the middle. The CDR3 protein is CASSPGGGRRGYTF. In DNA, the CDR3 is TGTGCCAGCAGCCCCGGGGGGGGGCGAAGGGGCTACACCTTC.

V is TRBV20-1 and J is TRBJ2-7, with a tentative D call TRBD2 (5 bases). This CDR3 region has 13 residues. Germline V gives CDR1 DFQATT, CDR2 SNEGSKA (reference sequence). Trimming removed 3 bases at V and 4 bases at J, with 13 bases between. The CDR3: CSASSRGFYEQYF. The CDR3 DNA reads as TGCAGTGCTAGTTCTCGGGGATTTTACGAGCAGTACTTC.

J is TRBJ1-2 and V is TRBV7-2; 10 bases are a match to TRBD1. The CDR3 covers 15 residues. J lost 3 bases, V lost 6 bases, and 7 bases had no gene match. Germline V gene lookup returns CDR1 SGHTA and CDR2 FQGNSA. Here the CDR3 reads CASSTDRGRDYGYTF. DNA for the CDR3: TGTGCCAGCAGTACCGACAGGGGGCGGGACTATGGCTACACCTTC. The full variable domain, with the rest looked up from reference TRBV7-2 and TRBJ1-2, is GAGVSQSPSNKVTEKGKDVELRCDPISGHTALYWYRQSLGQGLEFLIYFQGNSAPDKSGLPSDRFSAERTGGSVSTLTIQRTQQEDSAVYLCASSTDRGRDYGYTFGSGTRLTVV.

J is TRBJ2-3 and V is TRBV7-2; D perhaps matches TRBD2 (5 bases). Trimming took off 1 base at V and 4 bases at J, with 15 bases between the two ends. Germline CDR1 reads SGHTA; CDR2 reads FQGNSA. The CDR3 extends over 16 amino acids. The CDR3 spells CASSLVGHRRADTQYF. The CDR3 coding sequence is TGTGCCAGCAGCTTAGTTGGCCACCGGCGGGCAGATACGCAGTATTTT.

This clonotype was counted many times. The genes are TRBV25-1 and TRBJ2-7; tentative D call: TRBD2 (6 bases). The CDR3 sequence is 15 residues long. V lost 1 base and J 2 bases, leaving 12 bases between the germline ends. Germline V gene data show CDR1 as MGHDK and CDR2 as SYGVNS. CDR3 sequence reads: CASSELEGSPYEQYF. The DNA of the CDR3 is TGTGCCAGCAGTGAATTGGAGGGTTCCCCCTACGAGCAGTACTTC.

The J gene is TRBJ1-1, the V gene TRBV7-9; D unclear. With 2 bases removed from V and 5 bases from J, the gap between germline ends came to 9 bases. This CDR3 is 13 amino acids long. The germline V gene has CDR1 SEHNR and CDR2 FQNEAQ (reference sequence). DNA of the CDR3: TGTGCCAGCAGCTTAACGGTAGCGACTGAAGCTTTCTTT. Translation gives CASSLTVATEAFF.

This chain links TRBV15 with TRBJ2-1; no clear D. V lost 0 bases and J 6 bases, leaving 6 bases between the germline ends. CDR1 LNHNV and CDR2 YYDKDF come from the germline V gene (reference sequence). This CDR3 contains 13 residues. The DNA of the CDR3 is TGTGCCACCAGCAGAGATCCAGCCAATGAGCAGTTCTTC. Protein product: CATSRDPANEQFF.

This rearrangement joins TRBV10-1 to TRBJ1-5; 12 bases agree with TRBD1. CDR3 size: 19 residues. The V and J ends lost 3 bases and 0 bases, in that order; junction bases with no gene match: 9. Germline V gene data show CDR1 as WNHNN and CDR2 as SYGVQD (reference sequence). The CDR3 DNA reads as TGCGCCAGCAGTGATAAGTGGGGACAGGGGGCCTCTAGCAATCAGCCCCAGCATTTT. Its translation: CASSDKWGQGASSNQPQHF.

This clonotype was seen repeatedly, ten times or more. The genes are TRBV7-2 and TRBJ2-3; 9 bases are a match to TRBD1. CDR1 and CDR2 (germline): SGHTA, FQGNSA. The CDR3 is 15 amino acids. J gave up 14 bases and V 1 base, and 13 bases lay outside the gene matches. The CDR3 region is CASSLEPGQGSYRYF. Here the CDR3 DNA reads TGTGCCAGCAGCTTAGAGCCGGGACAGGGAAGTTATCGGTATTTT.